This TCR beta chain came from a study of post-analysis software for immune sequencing data (dated by TCRdb to the mid-2010s). Turning to the overall study: Relapsing-remitting, secondary progressive and progressive-relapsing multiple sclerosis were recorded as disease courses, and subtype annotation was lacking for some patients. A subset of samples was prepared in parallel using single-end sample barcoding, then pooled and co-amplified after Illumina adapter ligation. The patient repertoires were compared against some twelve previously published healthy control repertoires obtained from donors aged 6 to 25 years.

CDR1 and CDR2 are read off the germline V gene as SGHRS and YFSETQ. Germline trimming amounts to 4 bases on V and 8 bases on J, with 10 as the count of junction bases outside the gene matches. Measured from the cysteine to the phenylalanine, the CDR3 is 14 residues long. Here the CDR3 DNA is all that survives: 42 bases in frame from base 1. The library came from PCR. Sequencing instrument: Illumina HiSeq 2500. To reduce PCR and sequencing biases, unique molecular identifiers were incorporated into the TCR beta cDNA libraries. Every 1 to 10 million input T cells yielded approximately 500,000 cDNA molecules, meaning each molecule approximated one T cell. The same protocol used for the earlier healthy control dataset was applied to prepare and sequence the patient libraries. Samples belonging to the same batch were prepared together, multiplexed and sequenced on a shared HiSeq lane. The source study handled its data this way. MIGEC handled the raw barcoded reads, throwing out single-read molecular identifier groups before consensus assembly and CDR3 extraction. Clonotype tables were post-analysed with VDJtools, normalizing diversity by down-sampling all datasets to the smallest sample size. Repertoire overlap clustering matched CDR3 amino acid but not nucleotide sequences to correct batch-related cross-sample contamination. Using fastp at Q25 and MiXCR, TCRdb reprocessed the public reads and kept productive beta chains. Entries that share a CDR3 protein sequence are merged under the most common genes and DNA. The V and J calls were not made by the authors but by TCRdb's processing. Within this sample are about 570,000 distinct CDR3 sequences, with around a third of them counted one time only. The ten largest clones take up around 5.9% of the sample.

Study-wide findings and limitations: Significantly higher frequencies in patients than in controls were found for five or six TRBV segments, including TRBV5-6, TRBV5-1 and TRBV20-1. The multiple sclerosis patient group was slightly younger than the control group. Compared with controls, multiple sclerosis patients had significantly lower normalized Chao1 diversity, a finding suggesting substantial peripheral T-cell clonal expansion. Strong co-clustering of samples prepared in the same batch was shown by direct clustering with F measure, prompting a batch-effect correction.

TCR beta repertoires were profiled from peripheral blood of about a dozen young patients with multiple sclerosis to demonstrate the VDJtools post-analysis software. The patients with multiple sclerosis were children and adolescents between roughly 6 and 15 years of age. Comment on this clonotype: It lacks a known antigen. Per-nucleotide qualities are absent, and no much larger clonotype sits a single base away.

The sample was blood. The TCR comes from a girl younger than 18 with multiple sclerosis. The chain was built from TRBV5-1 and TRBJ2-3; TRBD2 fits 7 bases in the junction. CDR3 reads: CASSLGVAGPTQYF. The sequence in DNA is TGCGCCAGCAGCCTGGGGGTAGCGGGTCCTACGCAGTATTTT.